This TCR beta chain derives from a study of T cell responses to AZD1222 COVID-19 vaccine. Losses at the gene ends were 10 bases for V and 6 bases for J; bases not matched to a gene: 5. The length of the CDR3 is 11 residues. Regarding the study as a whole: Spike-specific TCR breadth rose after two AZD1222 doses, and depth rose as well. Clonal diversity was possibly underestimated; the donors were predominantly white British and more often female. Just five to seven people given AZD1222 tested seropositive at baseline.

Worth noting for this clone: Its target is unknown.

Sequencing was performed with immunoSEQ multiplex PCR; in TCRdb, only in-frame clones are kept and a portion is missing. Among fewer than 150,000 clones listed, 92% were seen once. This sequence originates from an adult in good health. The J gene is TRBJ1-2, the V gene TRBV12-3 or TRBV12-4; 7 nucleotides line up with TRBD1. The sequencing used peripheral blood, collected on day 0 of AZD1222 vaccination. This chain's CDR3 is CATLQGNGYTF. The DNA of the CDR3 is TGTGCCACCCTACAGGGGAATGGCTACACCTTC.